This T cell receptor beta chain is from a study of shared clonotypes between healthy human individuals. Findings and caveats of the study: Naive subsets generally exceeded memory subsets in estimated richness.

Method: immunoSEQ multiplex PCR; TCRdb's copy keeps in-frame clones and lacks some. The sample records roughly 1 million clones, around 82% being singletons. The ends were cut back, 0 bases at V and 0 bases at J, with 10 bases in the middle. The CDR3 is made up of 15 amino acids. Germline values: CDR1 SGDLS, CDR2 YYNGEE. On this clone itself: No antigen is known for it.

The sequenced material came from memory CD4+ T cells from PBMCs. The sample's subset: CD45RA-negative fraction. This clonotype originated in a man aged 18 to 30 in good health. Some clones in this sample may be carry-over from other donors' samples. The chain is built from TRBV9 and TRBJ2-7; no clear D. CDR3 residues: CASSVGTSSSYEQYF. CDR3 sequence (DNA): TGTGCCAGCAGCGTAGGGACGTCGAGCTCCTACGAGCAGTACTTC. The whole variable domain, filled in from reference TRBV9 and TRBJ2-7, reads DSGVTQTPKHLITATGQRVTLRCSPRSGDLSVYWYQQSLDQGLQFLIQYYNGEERAKGNILERFSAQQFPDLHSELNLSSLELGDSALYFCASSVGTSSSYEQYFGPGTRLTVT.